One sample yielded the 9 T cell receptor beta chains listed below, sequenced in a study of T-cell reconstitution after alpha-beta-depleted transplantation in children (dated by TCRdb to 2016 to 2018). The library was prepared using PCR. Sequencing used an Illumina HiSeq 2500. To normalize quantification of the TCRbeta repertoire, the TCR libraries were built with molecular barcoding that relied on unique molecular identifiers. TCRdb handled the public reads itself, with Q25 trimming in fastp and clone calling in MiXCR, and kept productive beta chains. When rows share a CDR3 protein, they turn into one entry using the most common DNA and genes. The sample table lists hundreds of thousands of distinct CDR3 sequences, around 23% of them with a count of one. The ten largest clones take up 13% to 15% of the sample. Read against the paper, the sample's treatment or condition label means: allogeneic hematopoietic cell transplantation with graft depleted of TCRalphabeta T cells and CD19 B cells.

The sequencing here drew on PBMCs, mostly from graft donor cells, taken 360 days after TCRalphabeta/CD19-depleted stem cell transplant. These receptor sequences come from a boy younger than two who had a stem cell transplant for acute myeloid leukemia, so the T cells may come from the graft donor.

This chain links TRBV4-1 with TRBJ2-1, with D possibly being TRBD1 (5 bases). Looked up from germline, CDR1 is MGHRA and CDR2 is YSYEKL. This CDR3 contains 16 residues. V was clipped by 2 bases and J by 0 bases, with 11 bases between them. The CDR3 DNA sequence: TGCGCCAGCAGCCAACCGACAGTCCCCTCCTACAATGAGCAGTTCTTC. Protein: CASSQPTVPSYNEQFF.

The CDR3 reads CSASPLAGGRSTDTQYF. CDR3 DNA: TGCAGTGCTAGCCCCCTAGCGGGGGGTCGTAGCACAGATACGCAGTATTTT. The chain has TRBV20-1 and TRBJ2-3; 11 bases agree with TRBD2. This CDR3 region has 17 residues. Germline V lookup: CDR1 DFQATT, CDR2 SNEGSKA (reference sequence). V gave up 3 bases and J gave up 0 bases; unmatched junction bases: 8.

This clonotype came up a few times. The chain uses TRBV6-1 and TRBJ2-7, with a weak D call TRBD1 (6 bases). Trimming took 7 bases from V and 2 from J, leaving 18 bases between them. Germline V gene data show CDR1 as MNHNS and CDR2 as SASEGT. The CDR3 is 15 amino acids. In DNA, the CDR3 is TGTGCCAGCACAGGGCCTACCGGGACACCCTACGAGCAGTACTTC. It specifies CASTGPTGTPYEQYF.

J is TRBJ1-5 and V is TRBV4-1, with D possibly TRBD1 on 5 matching bases. Germline V gene sequence: CDR1 MGHRA, CDR2 YSYEKL. This CDR3 region has 16 residues. The germline V and J ends were trimmed by 3 bases and 2 bases, with 14 bases remaining between them. The CDR3 reads CASSHGGGNGNQPQHF. CDR3 sequence (DNA): TGCGCCAGCAGCCATGGGGGAGGGAATGGCAATCAGCCCCAGCATTTT.

This clonotype was detected a few times. V is TRBV12-3 or TRBV12-4 and J is TRBJ2-2; possibly TRBD2 for D (7 bases). The ends were cut back, 6 bases at V and 6 bases at J, with 20 bases in the middle. The CDR3 covers 16 residues. The CDR3 loop is CASSLGHGGFPGELFF. The CDR3 DNA is TGTGCCAGCAGCCTGGGACACGGGGGGTTTCCCGGGGAGCTGTTTTTT.

This clonotype was found a few times. The chain is built from TRBV12-3 or TRBV12-4 and TRBJ2-2; D is possibly TRBD1 (6 bases). V lost 3 bases to trimming and J lost 2 bases, with 16 bases between them. The CDR3 is 17 amino acids. CDR3 amino acids: CASSLGKTGPNTGELFF. In DNA form, the CDR3 reads TGTGCCAGCAGTTTGGGGAAGACAGGCCCCAACACCGGGGAGCTGTTTTTT.

V is TRBV20-1 and J is TRBJ2-1; the D call may be TRBD1 or TRBD2 (6 bases each). CDR1 and CDR2 (germline): DFQATT, SNEGSKA (reference sequence). CDR3 length: 13 amino acids. V was cut by 5 bases and J by 10 bases, with 18 bases left in between. The CDR3: CSALGGPSREQFF. In DNA, the CDR3 is TGCAGTGCTCTGGGGGGCCCCTCTAGGGAGCAGTTCTTC.

The chain combines TRBV29-1 with TRBJ2-7; 9 nucleotides agree with TRBD1. The germline V gene encodes CDR1 SQVTM and CDR2 ANQGSEA. The trim removed 3 bases at V and 1 base at J, leaving 10 bases unmatched. The CDR3 runs 16 residues. CDR3 loop: CSVDTRETGGSYEQYF. CDR3 nucleotide sequence: TGCAGCGTTGACACGAGAGAGACAGGGGGTTCCTACGAGCAGTACTTC.

The rearrangement uses TRBV7-2 and TRBJ1-1, with 10 positions matching TRBD1. V trimming: 9 bases; J trimming: 5 bases; junction bases outside the gene matches: 6. Germline V gives CDR1 SGHTA, CDR2 FQGNSA. This CDR3 has 13 residues. The CDR3, as DNA: TGTGCCAGAAGGGACAGGGGAGGAACTGAAGCTTTCTTT. Amino acid sequence: CARRDRGGTEAFF.